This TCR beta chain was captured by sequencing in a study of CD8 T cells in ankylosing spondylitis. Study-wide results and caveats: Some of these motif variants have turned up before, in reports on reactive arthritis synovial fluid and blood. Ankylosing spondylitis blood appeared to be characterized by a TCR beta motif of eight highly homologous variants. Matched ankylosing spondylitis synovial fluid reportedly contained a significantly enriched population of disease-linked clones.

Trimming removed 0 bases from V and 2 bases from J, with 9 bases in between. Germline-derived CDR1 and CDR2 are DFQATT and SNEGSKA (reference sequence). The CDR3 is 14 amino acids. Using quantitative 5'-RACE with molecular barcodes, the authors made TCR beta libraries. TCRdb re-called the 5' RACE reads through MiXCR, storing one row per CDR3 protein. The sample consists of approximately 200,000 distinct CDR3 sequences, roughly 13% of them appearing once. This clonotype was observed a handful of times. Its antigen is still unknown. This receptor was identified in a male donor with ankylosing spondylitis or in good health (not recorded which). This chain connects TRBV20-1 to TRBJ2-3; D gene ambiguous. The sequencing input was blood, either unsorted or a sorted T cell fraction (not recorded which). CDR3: CSARDGIYTDTQYF. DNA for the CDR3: TGCAGTGCTAGAGATGGCATATACACAGATACGCAGTATTTT.